This is a list of T cell receptor beta chains from one sample in a study of shared clonotypes between healthy human individuals. Assay: immunoSEQ multiplex PCR; the TCRdb copy retains only in-frame clones and omits some. The sample lists around 2.3 million clones, 90% to 97% occurring once. The specimen was naive CD4+ T cells sorted from blood. The receptors were sampled from a young man in good health. Both conserved end residues are part of each CDR3. The order of the fields is D gene, clone size, J gene, V gene, CDR3 DNA, CDR3 protein. D genes are given only for firm matches. Part of the rows lack a size; the others show once, few, many or a class for expanded clones.

.,.,TRBJ1-2,TRBV10-3,TGTGCCATCAGTGATTCCACGGGGGGCTACACTTTC,CAISDSTGGYTF
TRBD1,.,TRBJ1-2,TRBV10-2,TGCGCCAGCAGTGAGCCTCTCAGACAGGGTTTAGCTAACTATGGCTACACCTTC,CASSEPLRQGLANYGYTF
TRBD2,.,TRBJ2-1,TRBV30,TGTGCCTGGAGACGCGGGAGTTACTACAATGAGCAGTTCTTC,CAWRRGSYYNEQFF
.,.,TRBJ1-5,TRBV19,TGTGCCAGTAGTCGGGTCCGGAGCAATCAGCCCCAGCATTTT,CASSRVRSNQPQHF
TRBD1,once,TRBJ2-1,TRBV4-2,TGTGCCAGCAGCACGAGGGGGGGACAGGGGGCGAATGAGCAGTTCTTC,CASSTRGGQGANEQFF
.,.,TRBJ1-1,TRBV5-5,TGTGCCAGCAGCTTGGAGTCGTTGTCGAACACTGAAGCTTTCTTT,CASSLESLSNTEAFF
TRBD1,.,TRBJ1-2,TRBV2,TGTGCCAGTCGTATGGTATTCGGGACAGGAGACATCGCCTACGGGGGCTACACCTTC,CASRMVFGTGDIAYGGYTF
.,.,TRBJ1-4,TRBV6-1,TGTGCCAGCTTCAGTAGGGTCTTGGGGAATGAAAAACTGTTTTTT,CASFSRVLGNEKLFF
TRBD1,.,TRBJ1-3,TRBV9,TGTGCCAGCAGCCCCAGGGGGAACACCATATATTTT,CASSPRGNTIYF
TRBD1,.,TRBJ1-1,TRBV7-6,TGTGCCAGCAGGGAGACAGGGGCGGTGAACACTGAAGCTTTCTTT,CASRETGAVNTEAFF
TRBD2,.,TRBJ2-5,TRBV10-3,TGTGCCATCAGTGAGTCCCGGCTAGCGGGGTCGGAGACCCAGTACTTC,CAISESRLAGSETQYF
.,once,TRBJ1-5,TRBV11-2,TGTGCCAGCAGCTTAGGAGGTTCGATCAATCAGCCCCAGCATTTT,CASSLGGSINQPQHF
.,once,TRBJ2-7,TRBV30,TGTGCCTGGACCCAAACCTGGCCAGGATACGAGCAGTACTTC,CAWTQTWPGYEQYF
TRBD1,.,TRBJ2-2,TRBV7-9,TGTGCCAGCAGCCCCGGGACAGGGAACACCGGGGAGCTGTTTTTT,CASSPGTGNTGELFF
TRBD2,once,TRBJ2-1,TRBV7-2,TGTGCCAGCAGCTTAGGTGGGAGGGCCCGGGATGAGCAGTTCTTC,CASSLGGRARDEQFF
.,once,TRBJ2-7,TRBV19,TGTGCCAGTAGCAGGGACATCTTTGCCTCCTACGGGCAGTACTTC,CASSRDIFASYGQYF
.,.,TRBJ1-5,TRBV19,TGTGCCAGTAGCCGGGACGGTAGCAATCAGCCCCAGCATTTT,CASSRDGSNQPQHF
.,few,TRBJ1-2,TRBV28,TGTGCCAGCAGCAGTGACAGCTATGGCTACACCTTC,CASSSDSYGYTF
TRBD1,.,TRBJ2-7,TRBV5-1,TGCGCCAGCAGCTTGGGGACGGGACAGGGGATCTACGAGCAGTACTTC,CASSLGTGQGIYEQYF
.,.,TRBJ1-4,TRBV29-1,TGCAGCGTTCTCAGGGGTCCAACGGAGGTGTTTTTT,CSVLRGPTEVFF
TRBD2,.,TRBJ2-7,TRBV7-8,TGTGCCAGCAGCTTAGCGCGACTAGCGGTTTCCTACGAGCAGTACTTC,CASSLARLAVSYEQYF
TRBD1,.,TRBJ2-2,TRBV10-3,TGTGCCATCAGTGATAGGACAGGGAGCACCGGGGAGCTGTTTTTT,CAISDRTGSTGELFF
TRBD1,.,TRBJ2-7,TRBV28,TGTGCCAGCAGTACTCCAGGACAGGGGAGCCCCTACGAGCAGTACTTC,CASSTPGQGSPYEQYF
.,.,TRBJ2-3,TRBV19,TGTGCCAGTAGTCCGTCCACAGATACGCAGTATTTT,CASSPSTDTQYF
.,.,TRBJ1-6,TRBV6-1,TGTGCCGCCAGAATCTCCTATAATTCACCCCTCCACTTT,CAARISYNSPLHF
TRBD1,.,TRBJ1-4,TRBV10-3,TGTGCCATCAGTAAAACAGGGGGGGATGAAAAACTGTTTTTT,CAISKTGGDEKLFF
TRBD2,.,TRBJ2-7,TRBV7-9,TGTGCCAGCAGTTTTCTCCGGCCTAGCGGGGGTCCCTACGAGCAGTACTTC,CASSFLRPSGGPYEQYF
.,.,TRBJ1-2,TRBV9,TGTGCCAGCAGCGTACTGGACAGTGATACCTATGGCTACACCTTC,CASSVLDSDTYGYTF
TRBD2,.,TRBJ2-3,TRBV12-5,TGTGCTAGTGGTTCCCGACTAGCGGGGGGGACAGATACGCAGTATTTT,CASGSRLAGGTDTQYF
.,.,TRBJ1-1,TRBV7-2,TGTGCCAGCAGCTTAGAATTGGGGATGTACACTGAAGCTTTCTTT,CASSLELGMYTEAFF
.,once,TRBJ1-4,TRBV19,TGTGCCAGTAGTATGGGCATCGGGACCTGGTATGGTGAAAAACTGTTTTTT,CASSMGIGTWYGEKLFF
TRBD1,.,TRBJ2-3,TRBV30,TGTGCCTGGAGTGTACAGGGGGCTCCCACAGATACGCAGTATTTT,CAWSVQGAPTDTQYF
TRBD1,.,TRBJ2-1,TRBV4-2,TGTGCCAGCAGCCAAGAAGGACAGGGGCCCTACAATGAGCAGTTCTTC,CASSQEGQGPYNEQFF
TRBD1,.,TRBJ2-1,TRBV7-2,TGTGCCAGCAGCTGGGACAGGGCCGGAGTGAATGAGCAGTTCTTC,CASSWDRAGVNEQFF
.,.,TRBJ2-7,TRBV6-5,TGTGCCAGCAGTTACGGGGCACAGGGAGCCTACGAGCAGTACTTC,CASSYGAQGAYEQYF
.,.,TRBJ2-7,TRBV5-1,TGCGCCAGCAGCTTGGAGGATAACGAGCAGTACTTC,CASSLEDNEQYF
.,.,TRBJ1-4,TRBV9,TGTGCCAGCAGCGTAGGAGGACAGATTAATGAAAAACTGTTTTTT,CASSVGGQINEKLFF
TRBD2,.,TRBJ2-2,TRBV7-2,TGTGCCAGCAGCTTAATTGCGGGAGGGCCCGGGGAGCTGTTTTTT,CASSLIAGGPGELFF
TRBD2,.,TRBJ2-1,TRBV5-1,TGCGCCAGCAGCGCGCTAGCGGGGGGGCCGAGTGAGCAGTTCTTC,CASSALAGGPSEQFF
.,.,TRBJ1-3,TRBV11-3,TGTGCCAGCAGCTTAGCGGAGGGAAACACCATATATTTT,CASSLAEGNTIYF
.,.,TRBJ1-2,TRBV5-5,TGTGCCAGCAGCTCAGGGACTACACCTGGCGGCTACACCTTC,CASSSGTTPGGYTF
.,.,TRBJ2-1,TRBV7-9,TGTGCCAGCAGCTCTAGGGCGGCGGCCTACAATGAGCAGTTCTTC,CASSSRAAAYNEQFF
.,.,TRBJ2-2,TRBV28,TGTGCCAGCAGTCTCAGTCTGGGGAAGAACACCGGGGAGCTGTTTTTT,CASSLSLGKNTGELFF
.,.,TRBJ1-4,TRBV30,TGTGCTGGGTCAGTAAATGAAAAACTGTTTTTT,CAGSVNEKLFF
TRBD1,.,TRBJ2-1,TRBV11-3,TGTGCCAGCAGCACCGGGACAGGGCCCTATGAGCAGTTCTTC,CASSTGTGPYEQFF
.,.,TRBJ2-1,TRBV11-3,TGTGCCAGCAGCTTAGGGGACCGCAATGAGCAGTTCTTC,CASSLGDRNEQFF
.,.,TRBJ2-5,TRBV5-1,TGCGCCAGCAGCTTGTCCGGGAGCGAGTGGGAGACCCAGTACTTC,CASSLSGSEWETQYF
.,.,TRBJ2-7,TRBV1,TGCACCAGCAGGGGGCGGGGTGGCAGTGTCGAGCAGTACTTC,CTSRGRGGSVEQYF
TRBD2,.,TRBJ2-3,TRBV5-6,TGTGCCAGCAGCTTGGAGCTAGCGGGAGGAGGCACAGATACGCAGTATTTT,CASSLELAGGGTDTQYF
.,.,TRBJ2-7,TRBV7-2,TGTGCCAGCAGCTTAGGTAGGGCGGGACCCGCCCAGTCCGCCGAGCAGTACTTC,CASSLGRAGPAQSAEQYF
.,once,TRBJ1-5,TRBV28,TGTGCCAGCAGGTCCGGAGGGTTCAATCAGCCCCAGCATTTT,CASRSGGFNQPQHF
.,.,TRBJ2-2,TRBV6-5,TGTGCCAGCAGGATAAGCGGTACCGGGGAGCTGTTTTTT,CASRISGTGELFF
.,.,TRBJ2-2,TRBV10-3,TGTGCCATCAGTGATCGGCTAGCGTCGGCCACCGGGGAGCTGTTTTTT,CAISDRLASATGELFF
TRBD2,.,TRBJ2-3,TRBV10-3,TGTGCCATTATGACTAGCGGGGGGGCAGATACGCAGTATTTT,CAIMTSGGADTQYF